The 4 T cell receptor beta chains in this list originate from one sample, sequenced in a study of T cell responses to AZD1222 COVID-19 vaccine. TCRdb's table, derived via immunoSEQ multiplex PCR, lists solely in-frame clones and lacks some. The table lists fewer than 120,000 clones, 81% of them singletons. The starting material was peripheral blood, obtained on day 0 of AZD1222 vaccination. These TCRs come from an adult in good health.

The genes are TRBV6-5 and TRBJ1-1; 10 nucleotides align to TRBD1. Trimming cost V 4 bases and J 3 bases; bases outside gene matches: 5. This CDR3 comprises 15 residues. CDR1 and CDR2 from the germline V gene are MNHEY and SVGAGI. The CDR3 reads CASSSRTGGYTEAFF. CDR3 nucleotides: TGTGCCAGCAGTTCGCGGACAGGGGGGTACACTGAAGCTTTCTTT.

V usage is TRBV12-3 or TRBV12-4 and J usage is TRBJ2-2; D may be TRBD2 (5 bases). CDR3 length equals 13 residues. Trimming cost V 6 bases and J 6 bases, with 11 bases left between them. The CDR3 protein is CASREEGAGELFF. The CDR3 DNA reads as TGTGCCAGCAGGGAAGAGGGCGCCGGGGAGCTGTTTTTT.

The CDR3 region has the DNA TGTGCCAGCAGCCTTAGCGGGAGAGAGCCTTACGAGCAGTACTTC. This translates into CASSLSGREPYEQYF. V usage is TRBV6-2 or TRBV6-3 and J usage is TRBJ2-7; TRBD2 agrees at 9 bases. This CDR3 has 15 residues. The germline V gene has CDR1 MNHEY and CDR2 SVGEGT. The ends lost 6 bases at V and 4 bases at J; junction bases unmatched: 10.

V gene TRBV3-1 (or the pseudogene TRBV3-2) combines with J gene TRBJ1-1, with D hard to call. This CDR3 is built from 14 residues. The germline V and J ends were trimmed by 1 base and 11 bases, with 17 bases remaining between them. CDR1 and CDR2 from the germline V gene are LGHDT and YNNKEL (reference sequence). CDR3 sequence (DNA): TGTGCCAGCAGCCAAGTCATGGGGAGTTTAGCGGCTTTCTTT. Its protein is CASSQVMGSLAAFF.